This entry features one T cell receptor beta chain sequence. The data derive from a study of blood T cell repertoires in COVID-19. Background on the study: COVID-19 samples from acute and convalescent phases originated in the United States, Italy and Spain. Sources were T cells, B-cell-depleted T cells, or PBMCs; the material itself was cDNA or gDNA.

Sequenced by immunoSEQ multiplex PCR; TCRdb stores in-frame clones only, minus some. The sample shows about 400,000 clones, nearly 90% of them seen only once. With 3 bases clipped from V and 3 bases from J, the junction kept 4 bases outside the gene matches. This CDR3 is 15 amino acids long. CDR1 and CDR2 (germline): LGHDT, YNNKEL (reference sequence). The sequence was collected from a woman aged 25 to 39 who had recovered from COVID-19. J is TRBJ1-2 and V is TRBV3-1 (or the pseudogene TRBV3-2), with 10 bases that match TRBD1. Sequencing was done on a sample of PBMCs or T cells enriched from blood (not recorded which). For the CDR3, the DNA is TGTGCCAGCAGCCAGGAGACAGGGGGCGACTATGGCTACACCTTC. This codes for CASSQETGGDYGYTF.